Shown below are 22 T cell receptor beta chains from a single sample sequenced in a study of blood T cell repertoires in COVID-19. Only in-frame clones appear in the TCRdb table, and some are missing; sequencing was by immunoSEQ multiplex PCR. This table holds 55,000 to 65,000 clones, approximately 91% found once. Material: peripheral blood. The receptor source for this set is a man between 60 and 70 years old with acute or convalescent COVID-19.

The chain has TRBV6-2 or TRBV6-3 and TRBJ2-3, with D possibly TRBD2 on 5 matching bases. Trimming stripped 6 bases from V and 4 bases from J, with 23 bases between. Germline values: CDR1 MNHEY, CDR2 SVGEGT. The CDR3 extends over 17 amino acids. CDR3 bases: TGTGCCAGCAGCCGACCTAGCCGGGTTCCCAGCCCAGATACGCAGTATTTT. Residues: CASSRPSRVPSPDTQYF.

The gene calls are TRBV5-1 and TRBJ2-3, with 7 bases identical to TRBD2. CDR3 length: 14 amino acids. Per germline, CDR1 SGHRS and CDR2 YFSETQ. V shed 6 bases, J shed 0 bases, and the junction held 4 bases outside the gene matches. The CDR3 DNA reads as TGCGCCAGCAAGAATAGCGGGAGCACAGATACGCAGTATTTT. This sequence encodes CASKNSGSTDTQYF.

This sequence joins TRBV19 and TRBJ1-5, with 7 bases fitting TRBD1. V lost 6 bases, J lost 2 bases, and 7 bases stayed unmatched. CDR1 is LNHDA, CDR2 SQIVND, per germline (reference sequence). This CDR3 spans 15 amino acids. The CDR3 DNA reads TGTGCCAGTAGCTACGACAGGGAAGGCAATCAGCCCCAGCATTTT. Protein: CASSYDREGNQPQHF. The full variable domain, its missing parts supplied by reference TRBV19 and TRBJ1-5, is DGGITQSPKYLFRKEGQNVTLSCEQNLNHDAMYWYRQDPGQGLRLIYYSQIVNDFQKGDIAEGYSVSREKKESFPLTVTSAQKNPTAFYLCASSYDREGNQPQHFGDGTRLSIL.

CDR3 sequence: CASRLDSQETQYF. For the CDR3, the DNA is TGTGCCAGCAGGTTGGACAGCCAAGAGACCCAGTACTTC. This chain joins TRBV12-3 or TRBV12-4 and TRBJ2-5, with D maybe TRBD1 (6 bases). V shed 6 bases and J shed 1 base, with 9 bases lying between them. The CDR3 length is 13 residues.

The chain employs TRBV30 and TRBJ1-1; D gene ambiguous. The germline gives CDR1 GTSNPN, CDR2 SVGIG (reference sequence). Trimming left V 0 bases short and J 2 bases short, with 13 bases between. This CDR3 has 15 amino acids. The chain's CDR3 is CAWSVEARFNTEAFF. CDR3 nucleotides: TGTGCCTGGAGTGTAGAGGCGAGGTTTAACACTGAAGCTTTCTTT.

The rearrangement links TRBV24-1 to TRBJ1-1; no clear D. V lost 5 bases and J 0 bases, leaving 6 bases between the germline ends. CDR1 and CDR2 from the germline V gene are KGHDR and SFDVKD. The CDR3 runs 13 residues. CDR3 sequence (DNA): TGTGCCACCAGTGGAAGCATGAACACTGAAGCTTTCTTT. Residues: CATSGSMNTEAFF.

The rearrangement uses TRBV19 and TRBJ1-2; 7 bases are shared with TRBD1. The CDR3 has 12 residues. Germline V gives CDR1 LNHDA, CDR2 SQIVND (reference sequence). V shed 5 bases and J 6 bases; nucleotides not matched to a gene: 3. As DNA, the CDR3 is TGTGCCAGTAGTCTGGACAGGCATGGCTACACCTTC. The encoded protein is CASSLDRHGYTF.

The chain employs TRBV5-1 and TRBJ1-1; weak D call: TRBD1 (5 bases). CDR3 length: 12 residues. V dropped 4 bases and J dropped 5 bases, with 9 bases sitting between them. Germline assignment: CDR1 SGHRS and CDR2 YFSETQ. The CDR3 loop is CASSREGTEAFF. The DNA for the CDR3 is TGCGCCAGCAGCAGGGAGGGGACTGAAGCTTTCTTT. Full variable domain (missing parts from reference TRBV5-1 and TRBJ1-1): KAGVTQTPRYLIKTRGQQVTLSCSPISGHRSVSWYQQTPGQGLQFLFEYFSETQRNKGNFPGRFSGRQFSNSRSEMNVSTLELGDSALYLCASSREGTEAFFGQGTRLTVV.

This clone was counted a single time. CDR3 bases: TGTGCCAGCAGTGGCGGACAGGGTTTGGAGACCCAGTACTTC. This codes for CASSGGQGLETQYF. The chain employs TRBV2 and TRBJ2-5; 8 bases agree with TRBD1. CDR1 and CDR2 (germline): SNHLY, FYNNEI. The CDR3 consists of 14 residues. After removal of 4 bases from V and 5 bases from J, the junction contained 6 bases not matched to a gene.

This rearrangement joins TRBV27 to TRBJ1-5, with a possible D match to TRBD1 (5 bases). This CDR3 has 16 residues. Germline CDR1 reads MNHEY; CDR2 reads SMNVEV (reference sequence). Trimming left V 0 bases short and J 4 bases short, with 13 bases between. CDR3 DNA sequence: TGTGCCAGCAGTTTATCCTCTCGACAGCCGAATCAGCCCCAGCATTTT. Translated, it gives CASSLSSRQPNQPQHF.

The V and J genes are TRBV5-4 and TRBJ1-2; 7 bases map to TRBD1. The germline V gene has CDR1 SGHNT and CDR2 YYREEE (reference sequence). CDR3 length: 18 amino acids. With V trimmed by 1 base and J by 2 bases, 14 bases remained unmatched. CDR3 in amino acids: CASSLKGATRASNYGYTF. CDR3 in DNA: TGTGCCAGCAGCTTGAAGGGGGCTACGCGGGCCAGCAACTATGGCTACACCTTC. Variable domain in full (rest from reference TRBV5-4 and TRBJ1-2): ETGVTQSPTHLIKTRGQQVTLRCSSQSGHNTVSWYQQALGQGPQFIFQYYREEENGRGNFPPRFSGLQFPNYSSELNVNALELDDSALYLCASSLKGATRASNYGYTFGSGTRLTVV.

The chain combines TRBV18 with TRBJ1-6; TRBD1 agrees at 7 bases. The CDR3 is 16 amino acids. The germline gives CDR1 KGHSH, CDR2 LQKENI. The V segment lost 1 base and the J segment 7 bases; nucleotides outside the gene matches: 7. CDR3 nucleotides: TGTGCCAGCTCACCACAGGGGGCGCAGGGAAATTCACCCCTCCACTTT. It is translated as CASSPQGAQGNSPLHF.

About this clone: One end of the junction varies from germline; a read error may be responsible. The rearrangement links TRBV7-7 to TRBJ1-6; D is undetermined. CDR1 and CDR2 (germline): SSHAT, FNYEAQ (reference sequence). CDR3 size: 17 residues. The CDR3 sequence: CASSLVEARSYNSPLHF. The DNA of the CDR3 is TGTGCTAGCAGCTTAGTAGAGGCGCGCTCCTATAATTCACCCCTCCACTTT.

The rearrangement uses TRBV25-1 and TRBJ1-3; tentatively, D is TRBD1 (6 bases). CDR3 length equals 15 residues. Germline values: CDR1 MGHDK, CDR2 SYGVNS. Trimming cost V 3 bases and J 1 base, with 10 bases left between them. The CDR3 spells CASSDPGTSGNTIYF. CDR3 bases: TGTGCCAGCAGTGACCCCGGGACATCTGGAAACACCATATATTTT.

V is TRBV28 and J is TRBJ1-5; 7 nucleotides agree with TRBD1. Germline CDR1 reads MDHEN; CDR2 reads SYDVKM. CDR3 length: 15 amino acids. Trimming at V came to 4 bases and at J to 6 bases, leaving 9 bases not matched to a gene. The CDR3 DNA is TGTGCCAGCAGTTGGATACAGGGGTCGCCTCAGCCCCAGCATTTT. The encoded protein is CASSWIQGSPQPQHF. Full variable domain (missing parts from reference TRBV28 and TRBJ1-5): DVKVTQSSRYLVKRTGEKVFLECVQDMDHENMFWYRQDPGLGLRLIYFSYDVKMKEKGDIPEGYSVSREKKERFSLILESASTNQTSMYLCASSWIQGSPQPQHFGDGTRLSIL.

V is TRBV28 and J is TRBJ2-2; TRBD1 agrees at 11 bases. The V and J ends lost 6 bases and 3 bases, in that order; junction bases with no gene match: 9. Germline V gives CDR1 MDHEN, CDR2 SYDVKM. The CDR3 has 17 residues. The CDR3 coding sequence is TGTGCCAGCAGCCACTTGGGGACAGGGGGGTACACCGGGGAGCTGTTTTTT. This encodes CASSHLGTGGYTGELFF.

The chain employs TRBV28 and TRBJ1-5; possible D gene TRBD1, 5 bases. The CDR3 runs to 13 residues. V lost 10 bases and J lost 3, with 13 bases in between. The germline gives CDR1 MDHEN, CDR2 SYDVKM. DNA of the CDR3: TGTGCCACCCGGGGGGTAGTCAATCAGCCCCAGCATTTT. Its translation: CATRGVVNQPQHF.

The chain uses TRBV19 and TRBJ2-4; D may be TRBD2 (6 bases). Trimming removed 6 bases at V and 1 base at J, with 16 bases between. The CDR3 loop spans 16 amino acids. The germline V gene encodes CDR1 LNHDA and CDR2 SQIVND (reference sequence). CDR3 region: CASSQGLPGAKNIQYF. CDR3 sequence (DNA): TGTGCCAGTAGCCAGGGACTCCCGGGCGCCAAAAACATTCAGTACTTC. Based on the CDR3 plus reference TRBV19 and TRBJ2-4, the full variable domain is DGGITQSPKYLFRKEGQNVTLSCEQNLNHDAMYWYRQDPGQGLRLIYYSQIVNDFQKGDIAEGYSVSREKKESFPLTVTSAQKNPTAFYLCASSQGLPGAKNIQYFGAGTRLSVL.

The chain uses TRBV14 and TRBJ2-1, with D unresolved. Germline assignment: CDR1 SGHDN and CDR2 FVKESK. This CDR3 comprises 16 residues. V was shortened by 2 bases and J by 0 bases, with 11 bases between the two germline ends. Here the CDR3 reads CASSQQRSPSYNEQFF. DNA of the CDR3: TGTGCCAGCAGCCAACAACGGTCCCCCTCCTACAATGAGCAGTTCTTC.

V usage is TRBV7-3 and J usage is TRBJ2-7; no firm D call. CDR1 is SGHTA and CDR2 is FQGTGA in the germline V gene. CDR3 length equals 14 residues. V gave up 1 base and J gave up 1 base, with 8 bases separating them. CDR3 region: CASSLNPVSYEQYF. The CDR3 DNA reads TGTGCCAGCAGCTTAAATCCAGTGTCCTACGAGCAGTACTTC.

The chain uses TRBV25-1 and TRBJ1-2; weak D call: TRBD1 (5 bases). V lost 3 bases, J lost 8 bases, and 16 bases lay in between. The CDR3 consists of 14 residues. CDR1 is MGHDK and CDR2 is SYGVNS in the germline V gene. CDR3 sequence: CASSEAGSVGGYTF. CDR3 nucleotides: TGTGCCAGCAGTGAGGCAGGGTCGGTCGGAGGCTACACCTTC.

The chain employs TRBV6-6 and TRBJ2-5; 7 bases are a match to TRBD1. Germline V gives CDR1 MNHNY, CDR2 SVGAGI (reference sequence). CDR3 size: 15 residues. Trimming removed 8 bases from V and 2 bases from J; junction bases left unmatched: 11. For the CDR3, the DNA is TGTGCCAGCCTTTCCCTCGGGACAGAGCAAGAGACCCAGTACTTC. Protein: CASLSLGTEQETQYF.